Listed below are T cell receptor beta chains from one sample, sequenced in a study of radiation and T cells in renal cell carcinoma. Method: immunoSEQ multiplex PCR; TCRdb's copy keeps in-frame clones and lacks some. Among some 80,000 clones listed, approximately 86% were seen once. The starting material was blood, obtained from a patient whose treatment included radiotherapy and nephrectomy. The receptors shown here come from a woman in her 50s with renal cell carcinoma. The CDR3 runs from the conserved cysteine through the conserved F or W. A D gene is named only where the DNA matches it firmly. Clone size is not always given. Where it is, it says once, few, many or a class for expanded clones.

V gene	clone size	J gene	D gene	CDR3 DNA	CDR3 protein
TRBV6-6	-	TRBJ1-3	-	TGTGCCAGCAGTTGGACGGCGAGCTCTGGAAACACCATATATTTT	CASSWTASSGNTIYF
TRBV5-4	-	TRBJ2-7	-	TGTGCCAGCAGCTTGCCAGGGACCTACGAGCAGTACTTC	CASSLPGTYEQYF
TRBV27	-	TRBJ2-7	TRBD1	TGTGCCAGCAGTTTAAGGGGACAGGTGAGCTCCTACGAGCAGTACTTC	CASSLRGQVSSYEQYF
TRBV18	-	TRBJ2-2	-	TGTGCCAGCTCACCAGTAACCGGGGAGCTGTTTTTT	CASSPVTGELFF
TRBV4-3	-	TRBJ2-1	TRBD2	TGCGCCAGCAGCCAAGAGAGGGCTAGCGGGACCTACAATGAGCAGTTCTTC	CASSQERASGTYNEQFF
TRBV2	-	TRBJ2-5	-	TGTGCCAGCAGTGAATCAAGAGAAGAGACCCAGTACTTC	CASSESREETQYF
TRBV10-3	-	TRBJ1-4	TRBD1	TGTGCCATCAAGTTCGGTCCCGGGACAGGGGAAAAACTGTTTTTT	CAIKFGPGTGEKLFF
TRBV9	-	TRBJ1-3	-	TGTGCCAGCAGCGCCCAGGGCGGAAACACCATATATTTT	CASSAQGGNTIYF
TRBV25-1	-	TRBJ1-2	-	TGTGCCAGCAGTGAATCGGGGTACTATGGCTACACCTTC	CASSESGYYGYTF
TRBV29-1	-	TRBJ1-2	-	TGCAGCGCCGGGGTTTCTCAAACCTATGGCTACACCTTC	CSAGVSQTYGYTF
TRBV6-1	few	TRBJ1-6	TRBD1	TGTGCCAGCAGTGTGGACAGGGGGCCTTCACCCCTCCACTTT	CASSVDRGPSPLHF
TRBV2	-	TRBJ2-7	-	TGTGCCAGCAGTGATATCACAGGGCCCTACGAGCAGTACTTC	CASSDITGPYEQYF
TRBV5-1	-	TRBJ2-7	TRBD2	TGCGCCAGCAGCTGGGGACTAGCGGGAGCCTACGAGCAGTACTTC	CASSWGLAGAYEQYF
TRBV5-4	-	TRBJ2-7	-	TGTGCCGCATCTACCTACGAGCAGTACTTC	CAASTYEQYF
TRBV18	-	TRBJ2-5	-	TGTGCCAGCCAAGTCCGAGGGGAAGTGGAAGAGACCCAGTACTTC	CASQVRGEVEETQYF
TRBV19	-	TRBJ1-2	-	TGTGCCAGTGGAGAACAGGACGGCTACTATGGCTACACCTTC	CASGEQDGYYGYTF
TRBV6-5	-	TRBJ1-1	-	TGTGCCAGCAGCATCGGGACGGAGAACACTGAAGCTTTCTTT	CASSIGTENTEAFF
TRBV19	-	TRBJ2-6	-	TGTGCCAGTAGTAGGGCCTCTGGGGCCAACGTCCTGACTTTC	CASSRASGANVLTF
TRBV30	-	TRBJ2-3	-	TGTGCCTGGAGTGAATTCGATACGCAGTATTTT	CAWSEFDTQYF
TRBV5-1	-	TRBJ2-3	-	TGCGCCAGCAGATTGGAGGGTCTAAGCACAGATACGCAGTATTTT	CASRLEGLSTDTQYF
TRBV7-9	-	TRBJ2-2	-	TGTGCCAGCAGCCACCCGTTCAGGGAGTATAACACCGGGGAGCTGTTTTTT	CASSHPFREYNTGELFF
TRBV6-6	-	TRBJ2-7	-	TGTGCCAGCAGTCCCCGGACAGCGCGTGAGCAGTACTTC	CASSPRTAREQYF
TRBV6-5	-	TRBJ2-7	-	TGTGCCAGCAGCTATGGGGACACGGTCGACGAGCAGTACTTC	CASSYGDTVDEQYF
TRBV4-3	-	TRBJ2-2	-	TGCGCCAGCAGCCAAGAGACCAGGGCGAACAGGGGGGAGCTGTTTTTT	CASSQETRANRGELFF
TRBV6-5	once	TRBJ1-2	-	TGTGCCAGCAGTCGAGGGGAGTTTCAGAATGGCTACACCTTC	CASSRGEFQNGYTF
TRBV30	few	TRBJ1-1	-	TGTGCCTGGTCCCGGGGCACTGAAGCTTTCTTT	CAWSRGTEAFF
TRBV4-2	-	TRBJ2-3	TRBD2	TGTGCCAGCACGGCGGGGGGAAGTTTCACAGATACGCAGTATTTT	CASTAGGSFTDTQYF
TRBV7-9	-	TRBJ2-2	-	TGTGCCAGCAGCTTAACAGGAACACCGGGGAGCTCGTTTTTT	CASSLTGTPGSSFF
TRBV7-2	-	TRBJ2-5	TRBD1	TGTGCCAGCAGCTTCCAGGCAGGGGGCGGAGAGACCCAGTACTTC	CASSFQAGGGETQYF
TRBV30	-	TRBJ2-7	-	TGTGCCTGGAGTGTCGGGGCTGGGGAGCAGTACTTC	CAWSVGAGEQYF
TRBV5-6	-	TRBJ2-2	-	TGTGCCAGCAGCTTGTCCCGCGGAGGGGTCACCGGGGAGCTGTTTTTT	CASSLSRGGVTGELFF
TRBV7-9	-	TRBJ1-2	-	TGTGCCAGCAGCTTCTCGACGGATCTTACTAACTATGGCTACACCTTC	CASSFSTDLTNYGYTF
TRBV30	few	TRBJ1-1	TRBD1	TGTGCCTGGAGGAAGGCAGGGGGGTTGAACACTGAAGCTTTCTTT	CAWRKAGGLNTEAFF
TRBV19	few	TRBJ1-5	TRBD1	TGTGCCAGTAGTCCGGGACAGGGGCGGGACGGGCAGCCCCAGCATTTT	CASSPGQGRDGQPQHF
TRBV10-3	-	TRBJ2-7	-	TGTGCCATAACCCCGGGACTCCTCGCCTACGAGCAGTACTTC	CAITPGLLAYEQYF
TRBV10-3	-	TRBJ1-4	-	TGTGCCATCAGTGAGAGGCGGTCAGATGCAACTAATGAAAAACTGTTTTTT	CAISERRSDATNEKLFF